This TCR beta chain was sequenced during a study of identical twins. V lost 1 base and J lost 3, with 14 bases in between. CDR1 LGHNA and CDR2 YSLEER come from the germline V gene. The CDR3 covers 16 residues. Each CDR3 protein is one row after TCRdb ran MiXCR on the 5' RACE reads. The data show hundreds of thousands of distinct CDR3 sequences, around 6.9% seen once. This clonotype has at least ten counts. These data are also associated with another study on yellow fever vaccine responses in identical twins.

Source material: memory (CD45RO+) T cells sorted from blood. The receptor was derived from a woman younger than 30 in good health. V and J are TRBV4-3 and TRBJ2-3; the D gene is possibly TRBD1 (6 bases). The CDR3 here is CASSQGDRFWTDTQYF. The CDR3 DNA is TGCGCCAGCAGCCAAGGCGACAGGTTTTGGACAGATACGCAGTATTTT.